This T cell receptor beta chain was recovered during a study of shared T cell receptors in the human thymus. The method was immunoSEQ multiplex PCR; TCRdb's version includes in-frame clones alone and lacks a portion of them. Of more than 300,000 clones listed, approximately 95% are singletons. This clone was seen a handful of times. The CDR3 length is 13 residues. The ends lost 6 bases at V and 3 bases at J; junction bases unmatched: 1. CDR1 is MDHEN, CDR2 SYDVKM, per germline. The gene calls are TRBV28 and TRBJ1-5, with 8 bases matching TRBD1. The sample taken for sequencing was thymocytes. The receptor was isolated from a human donor. The CDR3 protein is CASRGQVNQPQHF. The DNA for the CDR3 is TGTGCCAGCAGGGGACAGGTCAATCAGCCCCAGCATTTT.